The entry below describes one T cell receptor beta chain. Clones were sequenced by immunoSEQ multiplex PCR, and TCRdb holds only the in-frame ones, with some missing. The sample records approximately 47,000 clones, roughly 82% being singletons. The data derive from a study of blood T cell repertoires in COVID-19. The sequence was collected from a woman aged 55-69 years with acute or convalescent COVID-19. Sequencing was performed on peripheral blood.

The CDR3 reads CAWSTTGRNYGYTF. As DNA, the CDR3 is TGTGCCTGGAGTACCACGGGGAGGAACTATGGCTACACCTTC. V is TRBV30 and J is TRBJ1-2; D is uncertain. The CDR3 runs 14 residues. The ends were cut back, 2 bases at V and 2 bases at J, with 12 bases in the middle. Germline V gene data show CDR1 as GTSNPN and CDR2 as SVGIG (reference sequence).